One T cell receptor (beta chain) is described in this entry. Per the study methods: Counts of nucleated cells, estimated from reference gene primer amplification, were obtained. Repertoires were generated with immunoSEQ multiplex PCR, while TCRdb's copy carries only in-frame clones and drops some. D and trimming come from the DNA, and the V and J calls and clone size come from that table. The table includes about 14,000 clones, roughly 84% detected once. The data derive from a study of blood T cell repertoires in COVID-19. As for the study in general: Collection of acute and convalescent COVID-19 samples took place in the United States, Italy and Spain.

The CDR3 is 17 amino acids. V was clipped by 2 bases and J by 4 bases, with 18 bases between them. CDR1 is SNHLY and CDR2 is FYNNEI in the germline V gene. The chain couples TRBV2 to TRBJ2-1; a weak D match, TRBD2 (6 bases). The TCR comes from a middle-aged man with active COVID-19. Sequenced sample: peripheral blood. This CDR3 is CASSENIGGGIYNEQFF. The DNA for the CDR3 is TGTGCCAGCAGTGAAAATATCGGGGGAGGAATATACAATGAGCAGTTCTTC.